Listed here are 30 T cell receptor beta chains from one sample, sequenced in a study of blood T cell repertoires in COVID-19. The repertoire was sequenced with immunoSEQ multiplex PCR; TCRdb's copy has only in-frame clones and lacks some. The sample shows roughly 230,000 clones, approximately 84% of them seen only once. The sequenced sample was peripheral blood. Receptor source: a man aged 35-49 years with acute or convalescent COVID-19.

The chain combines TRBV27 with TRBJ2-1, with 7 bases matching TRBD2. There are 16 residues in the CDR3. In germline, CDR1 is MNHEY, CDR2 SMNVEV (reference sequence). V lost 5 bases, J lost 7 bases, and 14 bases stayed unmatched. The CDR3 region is CASSPARTRFGNEQFF. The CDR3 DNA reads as TGTGCCAGCAGTCCCGCCCGGACTAGGTTTGGAAATGAGCAGTTCTTC.

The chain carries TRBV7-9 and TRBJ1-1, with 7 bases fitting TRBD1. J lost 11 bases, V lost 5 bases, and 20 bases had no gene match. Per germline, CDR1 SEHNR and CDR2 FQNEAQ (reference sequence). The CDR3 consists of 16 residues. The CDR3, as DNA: TGTGCCAGCAGCCAAAGAAAGGGGGCGCGGGACTCAGGGGCTTTCTTT. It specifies CASSQRKGARDSGAFF.

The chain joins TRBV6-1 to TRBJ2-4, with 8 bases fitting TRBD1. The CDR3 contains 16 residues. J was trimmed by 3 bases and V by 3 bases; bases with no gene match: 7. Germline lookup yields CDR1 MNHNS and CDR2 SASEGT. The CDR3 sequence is CASSDQGALGKNIQYF. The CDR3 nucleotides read TGTGCCAGCAGTGACCAGGGGGCGCTCGGCAAAAACATTCAGTACTTC.

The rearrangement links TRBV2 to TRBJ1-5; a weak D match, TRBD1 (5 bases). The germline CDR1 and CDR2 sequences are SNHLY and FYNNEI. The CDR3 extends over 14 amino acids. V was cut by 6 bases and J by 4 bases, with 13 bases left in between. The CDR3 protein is CASSRDGRNQPQHF. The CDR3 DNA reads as TGTGCCAGCAGCCGGGACGGGAGGAATCAGCCCCAGCATTTT. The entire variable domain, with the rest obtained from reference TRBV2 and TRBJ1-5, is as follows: EPEVTQTPSHQVTQMGQEVILRCVPISNHLYFYWYRQILGQKVEFLVSFYNNEISEKSEIFDDQFSVERPDGSNFTLKIRSTKLEDSAMYFCASSRDGRNQPQHFGDGTRLSIL.

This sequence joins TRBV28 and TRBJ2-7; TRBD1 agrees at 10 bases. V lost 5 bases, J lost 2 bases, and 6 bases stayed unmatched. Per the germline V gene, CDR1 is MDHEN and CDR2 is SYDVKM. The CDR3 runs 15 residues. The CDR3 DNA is TGTGCCAGCAGTCGGCCGGGACAGGGGACCTACGAGCAGTACTTC. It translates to CASSRPGQGTYEQYF.

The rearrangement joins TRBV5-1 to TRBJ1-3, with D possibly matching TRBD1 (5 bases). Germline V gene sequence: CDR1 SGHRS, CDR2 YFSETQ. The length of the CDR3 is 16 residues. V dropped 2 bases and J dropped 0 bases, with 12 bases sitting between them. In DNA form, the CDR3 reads TGCGCCAGCAGCTTAGGAGGGGCGCTCTCTGGAAACACCATATATTTT. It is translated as CASSLGGALSGNTIYF.

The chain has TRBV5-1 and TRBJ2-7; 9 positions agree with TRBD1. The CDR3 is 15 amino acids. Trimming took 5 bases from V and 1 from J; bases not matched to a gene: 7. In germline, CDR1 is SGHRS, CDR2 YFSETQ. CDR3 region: CASSATGTGSYEQYF. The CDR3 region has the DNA TGCGCCAGCAGTGCAACAGGGACAGGGTCCTACGAGCAGTACTTC.

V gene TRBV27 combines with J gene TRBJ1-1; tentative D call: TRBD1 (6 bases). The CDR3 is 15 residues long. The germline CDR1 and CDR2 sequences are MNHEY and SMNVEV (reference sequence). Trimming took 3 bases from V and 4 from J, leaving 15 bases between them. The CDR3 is CASSFGGAEGTEAFF. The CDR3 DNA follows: TGTGCCAGCAGTTTTGGGGGGGCCGAGGGCACTGAAGCTTTCTTT.

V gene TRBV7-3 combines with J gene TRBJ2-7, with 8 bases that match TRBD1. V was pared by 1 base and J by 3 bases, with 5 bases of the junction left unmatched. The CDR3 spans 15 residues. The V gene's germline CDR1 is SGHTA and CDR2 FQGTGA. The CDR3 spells CASSLNTGGLYEQYF. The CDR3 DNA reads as TGTGCCAGCAGCTTAAATACAGGGGGTCTCTACGAGCAGTACTTC. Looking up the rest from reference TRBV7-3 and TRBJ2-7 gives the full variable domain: GAGVSQTPSNKVTEKGKYVELRCDPISGHTALYWYRQSLGQGPEFLIYFQGTGAADDSGLPNDRFFAVRPEGSVSTLKIQRTERGDSAVYLCASSLNTGGLYEQYFGPGTRLTVT.

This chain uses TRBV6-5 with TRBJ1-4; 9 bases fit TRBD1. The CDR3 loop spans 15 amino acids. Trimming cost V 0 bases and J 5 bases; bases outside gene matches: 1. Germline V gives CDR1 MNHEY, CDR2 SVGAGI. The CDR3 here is CASSYSDRGNEKLFF. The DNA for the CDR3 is TGTGCCAGCAGTTACTCAGACAGGGGGAATGAAAAACTGTTTTTT.

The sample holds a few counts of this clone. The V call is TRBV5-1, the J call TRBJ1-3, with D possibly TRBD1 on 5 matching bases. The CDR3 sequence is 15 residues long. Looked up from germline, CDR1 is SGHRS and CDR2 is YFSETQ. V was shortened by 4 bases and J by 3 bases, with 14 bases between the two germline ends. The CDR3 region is CASSPDGGIGNTIYF. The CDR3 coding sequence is TGCGCCAGCAGCCCAGACGGGGGTATTGGAAACACCATATATTTT.

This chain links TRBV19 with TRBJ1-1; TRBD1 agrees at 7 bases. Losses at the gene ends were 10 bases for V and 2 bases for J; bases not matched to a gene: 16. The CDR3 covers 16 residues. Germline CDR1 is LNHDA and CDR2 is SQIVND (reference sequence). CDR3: CATKPTSNRGNTEAFF. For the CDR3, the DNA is TGTGCCACCAAACCAACCTCAAACAGGGGTAACACTGAAGCTTTCTTT.

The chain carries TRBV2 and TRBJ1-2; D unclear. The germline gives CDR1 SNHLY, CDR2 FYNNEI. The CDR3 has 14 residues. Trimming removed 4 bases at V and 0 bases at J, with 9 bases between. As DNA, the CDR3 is TGTGCCAGCAGTGTGGAGGGAACTAACTATGGCTACACCTTC. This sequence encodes CASSVEGTNYGYTF. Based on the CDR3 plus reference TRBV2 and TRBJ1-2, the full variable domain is EPEVTQTPSHQVTQMGQEVILRCVPISNHLYFYWYRQILGQKVEFLVSFYNNEISEKSEIFDDQFSVERPDGSNFTLKIRSTKLEDSAMYFCASSVEGTNYGYTFGSGTRLTVV.

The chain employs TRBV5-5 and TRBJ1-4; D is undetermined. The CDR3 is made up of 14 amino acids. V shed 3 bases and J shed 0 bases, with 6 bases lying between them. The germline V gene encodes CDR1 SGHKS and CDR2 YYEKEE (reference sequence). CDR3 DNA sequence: TGTGCCAGCAGCTCCCTATCAACTAATGAAAAACTGTTTTTT. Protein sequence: CASSSLSTNEKLFF.

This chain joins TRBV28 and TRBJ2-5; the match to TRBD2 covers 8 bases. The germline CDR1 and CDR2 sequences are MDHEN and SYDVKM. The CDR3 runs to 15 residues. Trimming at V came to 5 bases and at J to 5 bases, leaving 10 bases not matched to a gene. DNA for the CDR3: TGTGCCAGCAGTAAACGGGGGGGCCCCGTGGAGACCCAGTACTTC. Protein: CASSKRGGPVETQYF.

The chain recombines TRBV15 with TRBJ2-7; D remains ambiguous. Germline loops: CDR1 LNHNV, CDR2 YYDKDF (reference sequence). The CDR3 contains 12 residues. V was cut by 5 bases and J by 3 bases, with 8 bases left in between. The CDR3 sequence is CATSDTYYEQYF. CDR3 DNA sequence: TGTGCCACCAGCGACACGTACTACGAGCAGTACTTC.

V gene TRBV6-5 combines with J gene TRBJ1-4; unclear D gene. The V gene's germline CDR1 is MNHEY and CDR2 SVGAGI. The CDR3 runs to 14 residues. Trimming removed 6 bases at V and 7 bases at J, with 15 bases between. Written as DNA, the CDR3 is TGTGCCAGCAGGATCCAGGAAGGAAGTGAAAAACTGTTTTTT. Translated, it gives CASRIQEGSEKLFF.

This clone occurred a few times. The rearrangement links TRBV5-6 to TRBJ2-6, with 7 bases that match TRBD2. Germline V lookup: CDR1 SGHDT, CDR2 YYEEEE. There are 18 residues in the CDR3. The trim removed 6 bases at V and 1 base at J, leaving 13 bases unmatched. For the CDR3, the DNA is TGTGCCAGCACCCCGGGGGGATCGTATGGTTCTGGGGCCAACGTCCTGACTTTC. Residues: CASTPGGSYGSGANVLTF. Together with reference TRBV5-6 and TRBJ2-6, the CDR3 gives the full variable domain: DAGVTQSPTHLIKTRGQQVTLRCSPKSGHDTVSWYQQALGQGPQFIFQYYEEEERQRGNFPDRFSGHQFPNYSSELNVNALLLGDSALYLCASTPGGSYGSGANVLTFGAGSRLTVL.

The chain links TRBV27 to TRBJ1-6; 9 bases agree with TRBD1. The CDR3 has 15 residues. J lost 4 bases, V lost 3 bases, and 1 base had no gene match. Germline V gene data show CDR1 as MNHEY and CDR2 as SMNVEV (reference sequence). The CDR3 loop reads CASSLGQGYNSPLHF. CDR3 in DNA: TGTGCCAGCAGTTTGGGACAGGGATATAATTCACCCCTCCACTTT.

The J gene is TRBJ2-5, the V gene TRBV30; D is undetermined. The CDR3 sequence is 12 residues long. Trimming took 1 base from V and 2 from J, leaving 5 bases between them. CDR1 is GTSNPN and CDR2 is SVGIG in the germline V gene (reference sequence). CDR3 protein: CAWSAVQETQYF. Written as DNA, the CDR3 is TGTGCCTGGAGTGCAGTGCAAGAGACCCAGTACTTC.

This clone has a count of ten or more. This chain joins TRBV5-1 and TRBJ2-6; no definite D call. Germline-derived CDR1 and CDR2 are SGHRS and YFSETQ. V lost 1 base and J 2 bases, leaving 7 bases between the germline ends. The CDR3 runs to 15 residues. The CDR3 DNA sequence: TGCGCCAGCAGCTTGTCGGCGGCTGGGGCCAACGTCCTGACTTTC. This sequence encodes CASSLSAAGANVLTF.

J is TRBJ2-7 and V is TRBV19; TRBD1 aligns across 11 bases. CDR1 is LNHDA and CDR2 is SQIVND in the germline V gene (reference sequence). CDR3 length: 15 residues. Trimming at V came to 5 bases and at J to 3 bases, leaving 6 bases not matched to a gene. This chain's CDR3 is CASSGLGQGVYEQYF. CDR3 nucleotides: TGTGCCAGTAGTGGGTTGGGACAGGGGGTCTACGAGCAGTACTTC.

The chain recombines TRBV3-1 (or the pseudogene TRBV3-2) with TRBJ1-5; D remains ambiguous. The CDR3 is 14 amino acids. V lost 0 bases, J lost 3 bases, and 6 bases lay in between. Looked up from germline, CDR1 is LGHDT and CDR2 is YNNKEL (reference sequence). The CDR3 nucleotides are TGTGCCAGCAGCCAAGATCTCGTCAATCAGCCCCAGCATTTT. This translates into CASSQDLVNQPQHF.

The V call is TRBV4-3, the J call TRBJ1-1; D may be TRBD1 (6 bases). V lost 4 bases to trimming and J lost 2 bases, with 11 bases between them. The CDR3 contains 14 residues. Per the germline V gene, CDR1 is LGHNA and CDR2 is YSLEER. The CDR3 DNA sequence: TGCGCCAGCAGCCCCAGGGGACCAAACACTGAAGCTTTCTTT. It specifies CASSPRGPNTEAFF.

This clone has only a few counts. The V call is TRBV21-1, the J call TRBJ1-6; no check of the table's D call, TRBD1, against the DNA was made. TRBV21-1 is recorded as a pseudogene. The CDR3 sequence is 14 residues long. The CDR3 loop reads CASSIPGTGPPLHF. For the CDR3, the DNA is TGTGCCAGCAGCATCCCCGGGACAGGACCACCCCTCCACTTT.

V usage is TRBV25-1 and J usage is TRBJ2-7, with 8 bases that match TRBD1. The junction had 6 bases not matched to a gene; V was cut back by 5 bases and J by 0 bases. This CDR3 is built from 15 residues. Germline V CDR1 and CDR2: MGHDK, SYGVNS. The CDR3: CASSLGQVSSYEQYF. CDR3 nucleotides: TGTGCCAGCAGTTTGGGACAGGTGAGCTCCTACGAGCAGTACTTC.

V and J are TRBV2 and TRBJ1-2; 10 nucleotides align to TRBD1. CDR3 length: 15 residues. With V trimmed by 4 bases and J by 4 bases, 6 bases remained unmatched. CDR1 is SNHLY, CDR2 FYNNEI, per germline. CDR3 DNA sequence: TGTGCCAGCAGTGCGCGGGACAGGGGTGTCTATGGCTACACCTTC. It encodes CASSARDRGVYGYTF.

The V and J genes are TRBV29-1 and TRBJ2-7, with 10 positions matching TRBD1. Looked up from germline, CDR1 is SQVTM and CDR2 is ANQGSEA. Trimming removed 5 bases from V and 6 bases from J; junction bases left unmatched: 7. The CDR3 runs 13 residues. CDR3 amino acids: CSVLWTGGLEQYF. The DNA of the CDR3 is TGCAGCGTTTTGTGGACAGGGGGGCTCGAGCAGTACTTC.

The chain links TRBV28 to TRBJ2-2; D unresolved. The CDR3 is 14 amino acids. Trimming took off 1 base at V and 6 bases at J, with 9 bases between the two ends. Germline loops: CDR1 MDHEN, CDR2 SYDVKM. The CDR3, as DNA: TGTGCCAGCAGTTTATTTTCGGTCTCCGGGGAGCTGTTTTTT. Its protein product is CASSLFSVSGELFF.

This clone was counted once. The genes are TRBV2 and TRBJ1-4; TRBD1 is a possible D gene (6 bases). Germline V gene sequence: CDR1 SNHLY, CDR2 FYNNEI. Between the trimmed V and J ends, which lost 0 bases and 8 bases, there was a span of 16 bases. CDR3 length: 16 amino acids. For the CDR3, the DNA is TGTGCCAGCAGTGAAGCGGGGGCGGTTCTAGGGGAAAAACTGTTTTTT. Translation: CASSEAGAVLGEKLFF.